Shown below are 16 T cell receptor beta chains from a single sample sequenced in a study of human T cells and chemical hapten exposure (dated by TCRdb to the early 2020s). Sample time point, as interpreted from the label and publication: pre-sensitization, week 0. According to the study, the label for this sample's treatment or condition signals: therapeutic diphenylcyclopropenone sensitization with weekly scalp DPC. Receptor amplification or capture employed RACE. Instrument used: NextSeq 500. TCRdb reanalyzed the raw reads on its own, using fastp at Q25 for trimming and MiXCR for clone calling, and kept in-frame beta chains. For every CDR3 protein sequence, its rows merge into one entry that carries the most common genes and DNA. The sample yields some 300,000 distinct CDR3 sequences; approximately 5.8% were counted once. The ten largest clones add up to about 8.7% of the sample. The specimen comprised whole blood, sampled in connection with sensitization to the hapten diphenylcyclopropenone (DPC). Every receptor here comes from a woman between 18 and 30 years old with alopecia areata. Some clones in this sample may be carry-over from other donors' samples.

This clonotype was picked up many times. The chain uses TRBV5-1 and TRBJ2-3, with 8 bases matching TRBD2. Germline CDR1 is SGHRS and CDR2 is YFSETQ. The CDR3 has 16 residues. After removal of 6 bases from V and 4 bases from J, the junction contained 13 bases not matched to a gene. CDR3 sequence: CASNPLSGESSDTQYF. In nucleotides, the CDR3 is TGCGCCAGCAACCCCCTTAGCGGGGAGAGCTCAGATACGCAGTATTTT. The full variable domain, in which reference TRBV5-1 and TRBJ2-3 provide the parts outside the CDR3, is KAGVTQTPRYLIKTRGQQVTLSCSPISGHRSVSWYQQTPGQGLQFLFEYFSETQRNKGNFPGRFSGRQFSNSRSEMNVSTLELGDSALYLCASNPLSGESSDTQYFGPGTRLTVL.

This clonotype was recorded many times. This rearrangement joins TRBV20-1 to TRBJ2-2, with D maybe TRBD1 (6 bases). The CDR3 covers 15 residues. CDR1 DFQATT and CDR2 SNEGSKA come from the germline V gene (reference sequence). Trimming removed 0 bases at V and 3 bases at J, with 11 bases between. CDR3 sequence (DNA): TGCAGTGCTAGAGAAGGGAAGGGGGACACCGGGGAGCTGTTTTTT. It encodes CSAREGKGDTGELFF.

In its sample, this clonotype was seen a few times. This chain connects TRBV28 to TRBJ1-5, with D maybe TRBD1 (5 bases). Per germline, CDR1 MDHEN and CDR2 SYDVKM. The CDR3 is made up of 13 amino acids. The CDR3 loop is CASGTGVNQPQHF. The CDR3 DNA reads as TGTGCATCCGGGACGGGGGTCAATCAGCCCCAGCATTTT.

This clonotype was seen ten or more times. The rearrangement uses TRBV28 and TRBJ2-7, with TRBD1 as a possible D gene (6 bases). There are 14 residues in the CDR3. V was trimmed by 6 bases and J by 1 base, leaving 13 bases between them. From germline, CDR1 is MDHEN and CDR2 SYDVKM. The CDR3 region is CASRPIQGSYEQYF. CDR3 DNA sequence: TGTGCCAGCAGGCCGATTCAGGGGTCCTACGAGCAGTACTTC.

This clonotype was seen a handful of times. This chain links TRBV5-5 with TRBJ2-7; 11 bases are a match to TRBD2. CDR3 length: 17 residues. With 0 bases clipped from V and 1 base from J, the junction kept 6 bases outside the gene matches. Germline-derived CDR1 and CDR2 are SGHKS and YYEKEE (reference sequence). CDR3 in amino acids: CASSLGTTSGVSYEQYF. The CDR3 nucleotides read TGTGCCAGCAGCTTGGGGACGACTAGCGGGGTATCCTACGAGCAGTACTTC.

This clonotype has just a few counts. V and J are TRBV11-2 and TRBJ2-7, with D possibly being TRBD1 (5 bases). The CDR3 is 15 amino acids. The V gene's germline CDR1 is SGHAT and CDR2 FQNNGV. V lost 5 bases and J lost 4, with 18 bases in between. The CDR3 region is CASSPRQKTLYEQYF. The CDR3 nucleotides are TGTGCCAGCAGCCCGCGACAGAAAACTCTTTACGAGCAGTACTTC.

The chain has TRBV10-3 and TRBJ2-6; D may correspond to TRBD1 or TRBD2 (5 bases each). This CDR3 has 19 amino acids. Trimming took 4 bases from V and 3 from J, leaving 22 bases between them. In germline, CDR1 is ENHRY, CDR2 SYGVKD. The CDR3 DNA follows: TGTGCCATCAGTGCGACCGGCGGAGAGGGGAACTATGGGGCCAACGTCCTGACTTTC. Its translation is CAISATGGEGNYGANVLTF.

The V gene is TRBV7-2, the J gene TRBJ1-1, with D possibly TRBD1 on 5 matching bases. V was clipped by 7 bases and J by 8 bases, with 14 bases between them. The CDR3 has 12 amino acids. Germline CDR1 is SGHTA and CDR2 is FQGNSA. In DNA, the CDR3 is TGTGCCAGCATCGAATGGGGGAACGAAGCTTTCTTT. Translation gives CASIEWGNEAFF.

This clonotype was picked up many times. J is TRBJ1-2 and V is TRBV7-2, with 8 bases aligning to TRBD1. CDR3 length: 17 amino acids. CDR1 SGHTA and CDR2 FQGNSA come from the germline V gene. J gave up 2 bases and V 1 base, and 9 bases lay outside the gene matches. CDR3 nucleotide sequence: TGTGCCAGCAGCTTAGTAGGCAGGGGGCGTCTCAACTATGGCTACACCTTC. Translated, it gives CASSLVGRGRLNYGYTF. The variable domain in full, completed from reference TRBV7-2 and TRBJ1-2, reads GAGVSQSPSNKVTEKGKDVELRCDPISGHTALYWYRQSLGQGLEFLIYFQGNSAPDKSGLPSDRFSAERTGGSVSTLTIQRTQQEDSAVYLCASSLVGRGRLNYGYTFGSGTRLTVV.

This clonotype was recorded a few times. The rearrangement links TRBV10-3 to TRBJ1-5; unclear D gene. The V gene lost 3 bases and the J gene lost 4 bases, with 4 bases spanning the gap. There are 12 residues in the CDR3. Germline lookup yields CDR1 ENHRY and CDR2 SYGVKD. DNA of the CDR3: TGTGCCATCAGTGACTCTAATCAGCCCCAGCATTTT. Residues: CAISDSNQPQHF.

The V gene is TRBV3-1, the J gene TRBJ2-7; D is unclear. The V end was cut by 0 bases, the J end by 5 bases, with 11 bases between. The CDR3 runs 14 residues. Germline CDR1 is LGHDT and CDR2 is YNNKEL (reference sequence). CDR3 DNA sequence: TGTGCCAGCAGCCAAGAGGAAGGGTACCACGAGCAGTACTTC. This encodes CASSQEEGYHEQYF.

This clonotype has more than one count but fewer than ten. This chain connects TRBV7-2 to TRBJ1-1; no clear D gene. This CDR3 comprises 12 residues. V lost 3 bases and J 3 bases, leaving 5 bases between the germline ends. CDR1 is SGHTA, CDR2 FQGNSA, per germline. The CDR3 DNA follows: TGTGCCAGCAGCTTCGCGTACACTGAAGCTTTCTTT. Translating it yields CASSFAYTEAFF.

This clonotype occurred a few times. DNA of the CDR3: TGTGCCAGCAGCCAAGAGCTGGCTAGCGTGAACCAGTACTTC. Translation: CASSQELASVNQYF. The chain joins TRBV14 to TRBJ2-5; a weak D match, TRBD2 (6 bases). Deletions cut 0 bases from V and 10 bases from J, with 15 bases between. CDR3 length: 14 residues. The V gene's germline CDR1 is SGHDN and CDR2 FVKESK.

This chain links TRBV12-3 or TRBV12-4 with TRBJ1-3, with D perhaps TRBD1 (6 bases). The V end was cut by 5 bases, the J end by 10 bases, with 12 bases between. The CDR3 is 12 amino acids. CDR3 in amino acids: CASSRTEWTIYF. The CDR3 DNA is TGTGCCAGCAGTCGGACAGAGTGGACCATATATTTT.

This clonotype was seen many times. DNA for the CDR3: TGTGCCAGTAGTATAGGACAGGGTCTGACCCAGTTCTTC. Translated: CASSIGQGLTQFF. The genes are TRBV19 and TRBJ2-1; 7 bases are shared with TRBD1. CDR1 LNHDA and CDR2 SQIVND come from the germline V gene (reference sequence). With V trimmed by 1 base and J by 13 bases, 7 bases remained unmatched. The CDR3 runs to 13 residues.

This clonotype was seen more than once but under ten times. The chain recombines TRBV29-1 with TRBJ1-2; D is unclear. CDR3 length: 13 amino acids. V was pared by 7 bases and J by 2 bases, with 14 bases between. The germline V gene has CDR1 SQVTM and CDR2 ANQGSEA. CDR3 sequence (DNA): TGCAGCGCTGACCCAACAGCAAACTATGGCTACACCTTC. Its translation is CSADPTANYGYTF.